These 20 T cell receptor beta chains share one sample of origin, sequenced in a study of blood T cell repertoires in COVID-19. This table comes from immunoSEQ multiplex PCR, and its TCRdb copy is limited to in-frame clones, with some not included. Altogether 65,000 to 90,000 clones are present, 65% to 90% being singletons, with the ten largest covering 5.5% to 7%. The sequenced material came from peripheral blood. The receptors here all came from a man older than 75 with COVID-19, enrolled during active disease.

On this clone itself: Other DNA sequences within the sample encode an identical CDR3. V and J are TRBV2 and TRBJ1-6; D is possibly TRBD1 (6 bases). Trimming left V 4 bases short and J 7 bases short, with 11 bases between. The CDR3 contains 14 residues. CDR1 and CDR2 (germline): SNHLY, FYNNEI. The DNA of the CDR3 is TGTGCCAGCAGTGTTCGTCAGGGGAATTCACCCCTCCACTTT. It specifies CASSVRQGNSPLHF.

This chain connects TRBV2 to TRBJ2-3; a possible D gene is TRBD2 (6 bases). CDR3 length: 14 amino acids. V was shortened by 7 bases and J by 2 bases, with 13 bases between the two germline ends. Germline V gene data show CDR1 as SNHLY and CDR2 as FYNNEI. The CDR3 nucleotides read TGTGCCAGCATGGAGGGGCCCTCCACAGATACGCAGTATTTT. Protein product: CASMEGPSTDTQYF. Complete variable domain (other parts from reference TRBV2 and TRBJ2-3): EPEVTQTPSHQVTQMGQEVILRCVPISNHLYFYWYRQILGQKVEFLVSFYNNEISEKSEIFDDQFSVERPDGSNFTLKIRSTKLEDSAMYFCASMEGPSTDTQYFGPGTRLTVL.

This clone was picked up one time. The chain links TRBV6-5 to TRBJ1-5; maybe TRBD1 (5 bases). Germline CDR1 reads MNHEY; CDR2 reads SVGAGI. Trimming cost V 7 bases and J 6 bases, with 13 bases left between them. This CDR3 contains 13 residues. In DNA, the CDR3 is TGTGCCAGCACGCCGGGGGTTTTTCAGCCCCAGCATTTT. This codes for CASTPGVFQPQHF.

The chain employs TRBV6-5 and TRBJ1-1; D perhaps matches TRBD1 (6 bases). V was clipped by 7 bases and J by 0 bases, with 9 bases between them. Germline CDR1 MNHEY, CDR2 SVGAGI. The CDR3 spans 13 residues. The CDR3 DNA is TGTGCCAGCAATGGACAGTTGAACACTGAAGCTTTCTTT. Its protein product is CASNGQLNTEAFF.

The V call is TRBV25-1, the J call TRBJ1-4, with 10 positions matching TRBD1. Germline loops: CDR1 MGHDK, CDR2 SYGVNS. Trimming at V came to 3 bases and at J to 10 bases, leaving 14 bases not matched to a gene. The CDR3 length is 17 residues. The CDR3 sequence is CASSELLSGQGRVKLFF. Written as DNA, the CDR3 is TGTGCCAGCAGTGAGTTGTTGTCGGGACAGGGGAGAGTAAAACTGTTTTTT.

This CDR3 is CASSTGLAGGSETQYF. CDR3 in DNA: TGTGCCAGCAGTACGGGACTAGCGGGGGGTTCGGAGACCCAGTACTTC. The chain joins TRBV2 to TRBJ2-5; 15 positions agree with TRBD2. The CDR3 spans 16 residues. V lost 5 bases to trimming and J lost 5 bases; unmatched junction nucleotides: 6. Germline V lookup: CDR1 SNHLY, CDR2 FYNNEI. The variable domain in full, completed from reference TRBV2 and TRBJ2-5, reads EPEVTQTPSHQVTQMGQEVILRCVPISNHLYFYWYRQILGQKVEFLVSFYNNEISEKSEIFDDQFSVERPDGSNFTLKIRSTKLEDSAMYFCASSTGLAGGSETQYFGPGTRLLVL.

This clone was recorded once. CDR3 bases: TGCGCCAGCAGCCGAGATCCGACTGCAACTAATGAAAAACTGTTTTTT. It translates to CASSRDPTATNEKLFF. The chain couples TRBV5-1 to TRBJ1-4; D uncertain. The CDR3 covers 16 residues. CDR1 SGHRS and CDR2 YFSETQ come from the germline V gene. V lost 4 bases to trimming and J lost 0 bases, with 13 bases between them. Full variable domain (remainder filled in from reference TRBV5-1 and TRBJ1-4): KAGVTQTPRYLIKTRGQQVTLSCSPISGHRSVSWYQQTPGQGLQFLFEYFSETQRNKGNFPGRFSGRQFSNSRSEMNVSTLELGDSALYLCASSRDPTATNEKLFFGSGTQLSVL.

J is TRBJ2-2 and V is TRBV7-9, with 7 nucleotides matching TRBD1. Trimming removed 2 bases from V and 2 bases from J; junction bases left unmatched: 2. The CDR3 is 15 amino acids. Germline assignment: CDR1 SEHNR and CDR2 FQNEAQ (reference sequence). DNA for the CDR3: TGTGCCAGCAGCTTACGACAGGGCAACACCGGGGAGCTGTTTTTT. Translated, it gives CASSLRQGNTGELFF.

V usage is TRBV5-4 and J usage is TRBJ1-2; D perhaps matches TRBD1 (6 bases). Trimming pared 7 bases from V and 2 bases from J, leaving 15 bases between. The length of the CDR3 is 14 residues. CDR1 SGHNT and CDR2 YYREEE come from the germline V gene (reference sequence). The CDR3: CASRSPGHNYGYTF. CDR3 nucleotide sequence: TGTGCCAGCCGGTCGCCGGGACACAACTATGGCTACACCTTC.

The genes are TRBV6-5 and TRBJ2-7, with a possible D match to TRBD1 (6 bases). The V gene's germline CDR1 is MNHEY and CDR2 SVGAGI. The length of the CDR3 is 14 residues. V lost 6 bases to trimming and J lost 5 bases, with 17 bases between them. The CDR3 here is CASSRGLYRDEQYF. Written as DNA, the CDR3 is TGTGCCAGCAGCCGAGGCCTCTACAGGGACGAGCAGTACTTC.

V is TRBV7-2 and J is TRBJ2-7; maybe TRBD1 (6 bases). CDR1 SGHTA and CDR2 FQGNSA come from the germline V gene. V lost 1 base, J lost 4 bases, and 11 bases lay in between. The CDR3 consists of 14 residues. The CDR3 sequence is CASSLGGRGYEQYF. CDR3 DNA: TGTGCCAGCAGCTTAGGGGGCAGGGGTTACGAGCAGTACTTC.

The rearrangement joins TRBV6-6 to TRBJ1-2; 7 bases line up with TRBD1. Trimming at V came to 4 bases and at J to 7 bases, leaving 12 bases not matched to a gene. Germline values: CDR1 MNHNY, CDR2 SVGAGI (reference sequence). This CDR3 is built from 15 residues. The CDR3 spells CASSSGQDLSGGYTF. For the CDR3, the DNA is TGTGCCAGCAGTTCCGGACAGGATCTAAGTGGTGGCTACACCTTC.

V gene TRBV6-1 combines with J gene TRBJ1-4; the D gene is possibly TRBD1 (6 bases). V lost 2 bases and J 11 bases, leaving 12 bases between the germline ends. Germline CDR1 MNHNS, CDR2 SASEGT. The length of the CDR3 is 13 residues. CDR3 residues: CASSENRQAKLFF. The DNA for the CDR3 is TGTGCCAGCAGTGAAAACCGACAGGCTAAACTGTTTTTT.

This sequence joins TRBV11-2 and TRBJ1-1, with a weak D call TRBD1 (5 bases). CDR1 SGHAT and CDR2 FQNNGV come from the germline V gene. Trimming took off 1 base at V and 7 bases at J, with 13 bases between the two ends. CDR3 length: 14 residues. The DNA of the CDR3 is TGTGCCAGCAGCTTAGTGGGACTTAATGGTGAAGCTTTCTTT. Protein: CASSLVGLNGEAFF.

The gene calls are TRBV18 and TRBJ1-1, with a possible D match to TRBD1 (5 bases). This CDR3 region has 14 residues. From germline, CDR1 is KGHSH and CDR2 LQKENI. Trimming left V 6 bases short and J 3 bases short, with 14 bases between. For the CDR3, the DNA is TGTGCCAGCTCGTTTACGGGGGGGGACACTGAAGCTTTCTTT. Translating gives CASSFTGGDTEAFF.

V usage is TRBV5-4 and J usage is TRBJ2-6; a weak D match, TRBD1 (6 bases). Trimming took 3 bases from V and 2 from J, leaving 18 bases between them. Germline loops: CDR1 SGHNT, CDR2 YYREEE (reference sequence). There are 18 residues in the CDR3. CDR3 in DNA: TGTGCCAGCAGCTCGATCGACAGGCCGGGAACTGGGGCCAACGTCCTGACTTTC. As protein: CASSSIDRPGTGANVLTF.

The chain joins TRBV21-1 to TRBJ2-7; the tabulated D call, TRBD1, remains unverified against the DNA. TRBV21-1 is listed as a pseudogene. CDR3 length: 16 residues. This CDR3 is CASSKALGGDSSEQYF. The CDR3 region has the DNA TGTGCCAGCAGCAAAGCTCTAGGCGGAGACAGTAGCGAGCAGTACTTC.

In nucleotides, the CDR3 is TGTGCCAGCACCGAGGAGGGGGCGGGCGGGGAGCTGTTTTTT. This sequence encodes CASTEEGAGGELFF. The chain recombines TRBV2 with TRBJ2-2; perhaps TRBD1 as D (7 bases). This CDR3 is built from 14 residues. Trimming took 7 bases from V and 7 from J, leaving 16 bases between them. Germline V gene data show CDR1 as SNHLY and CDR2 as FYNNEI. Based on the CDR3 plus reference TRBV2 and TRBJ2-2, the full variable domain is EPEVTQTPSHQVTQMGQEVILRCVPISNHLYFYWYRQILGQKVEFLVSFYNNEISEKSEIFDDQFSVERPDGSNFTLKIRSTKLEDSAMYFCASTEEGAGGELFFGEGSRLTVL.

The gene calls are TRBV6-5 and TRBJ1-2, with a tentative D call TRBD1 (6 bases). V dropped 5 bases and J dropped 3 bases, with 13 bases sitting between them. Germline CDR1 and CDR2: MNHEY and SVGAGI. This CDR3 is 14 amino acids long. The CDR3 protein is CASSTVGAYYGYTF. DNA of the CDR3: TGTGCCAGCAGTACGGTGGGGGCCTACTATGGCTACACCTTC.

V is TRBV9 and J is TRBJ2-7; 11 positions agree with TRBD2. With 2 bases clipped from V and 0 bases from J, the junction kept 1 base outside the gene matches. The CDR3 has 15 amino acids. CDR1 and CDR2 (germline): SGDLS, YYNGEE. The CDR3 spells CASSVGTSGSYEQYF. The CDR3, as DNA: TGTGCCAGCAGCGTCGGGACTAGCGGCTCCTACGAGCAGTACTTC.